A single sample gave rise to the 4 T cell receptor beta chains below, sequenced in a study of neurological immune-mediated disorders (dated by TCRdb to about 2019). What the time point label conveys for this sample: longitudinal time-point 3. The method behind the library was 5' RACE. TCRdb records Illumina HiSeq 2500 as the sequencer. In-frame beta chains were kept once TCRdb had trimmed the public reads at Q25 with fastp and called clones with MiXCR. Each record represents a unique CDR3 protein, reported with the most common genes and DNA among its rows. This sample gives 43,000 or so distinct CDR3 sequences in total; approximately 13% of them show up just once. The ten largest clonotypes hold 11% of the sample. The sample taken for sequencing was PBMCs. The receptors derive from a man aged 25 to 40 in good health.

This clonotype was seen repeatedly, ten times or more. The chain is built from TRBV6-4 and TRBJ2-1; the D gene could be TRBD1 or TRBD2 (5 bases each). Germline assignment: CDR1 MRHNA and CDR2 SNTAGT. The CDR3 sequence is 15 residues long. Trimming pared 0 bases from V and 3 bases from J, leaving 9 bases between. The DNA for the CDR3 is TGTGCCAGCAGTGACTCCGGGACGGACTACAATGAGCAGTTCTTC. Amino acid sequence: CASSDSGTDYNEQFF.

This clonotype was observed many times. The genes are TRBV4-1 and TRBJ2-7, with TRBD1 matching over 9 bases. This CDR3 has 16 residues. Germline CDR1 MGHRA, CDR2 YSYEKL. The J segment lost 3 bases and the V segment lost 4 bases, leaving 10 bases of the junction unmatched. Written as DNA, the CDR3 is TGCGCCAGCAGCCTAGAAACAGGGGGCGATTTCTACGAGCAGTACTTC. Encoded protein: CASSLETGGDFYEQYF.

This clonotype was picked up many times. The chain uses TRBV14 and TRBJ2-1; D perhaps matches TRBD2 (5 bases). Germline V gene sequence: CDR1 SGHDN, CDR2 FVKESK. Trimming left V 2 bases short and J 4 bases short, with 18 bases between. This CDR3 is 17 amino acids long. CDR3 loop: CASSQPAGGLAYNEQFF. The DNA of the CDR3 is TGTGCCAGCAGCCAACCGGCGGGCGGATTAGCGTACAATGAGCAGTTCTTC.

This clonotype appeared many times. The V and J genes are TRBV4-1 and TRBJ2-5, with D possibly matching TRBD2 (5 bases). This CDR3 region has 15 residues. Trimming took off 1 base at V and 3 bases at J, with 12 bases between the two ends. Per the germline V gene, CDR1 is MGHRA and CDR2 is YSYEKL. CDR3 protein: CASSQVGYGEETQYF. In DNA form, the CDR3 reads TGCGCCAGCAGCCAAGTAGGATACGGGGAAGAGACCCAGTACTTC.